Included here is one TCR beta chain sequence, with context. These data come from a study of blood T cell repertoires in COVID-19. Study details: Some COVID-19 samples were acute and others convalescent; all came from the United States, Italy and Spain.

Data came from immunoSEQ multiplex PCR; TCRdb stores just in-frame clones and leaves some out. This table has just over 350,000 clones, 65% to 90% appearing once. This CDR3 has 15 amino acids. V was cut by 4 bases and J by 2 bases, with 14 bases left in between. CDR1 and CDR2 from the germline V gene are LGHDT and YNNKEL (reference sequence). This clonotype was sampled from a woman aged 60-70 years with COVID-19, enrolled during active disease. Sequenced input: peripheral blood. The genes are TRBV3-1 (or the pseudogene TRBV3-2) and TRBJ1-1, with D possibly being TRBD1 (5 bases). The CDR3 nucleotides read TGTGCCAGCAGCCTAGGAGGGGCCCCCAACACTGAAGCTTTCTTT. This codes for CASSLGGAPNTEAFF.